Sequencing of this TCR beta chain was carried out in a study of cytomegalovirus exposure and HLA in healthy donors. General study points: Associated with cytomegalovirus, according to the listing, were about 160 TCR beta chains. Analyzed later, most CMV-associated TCR beta chains appeared HLA-restricted. Most of the TCR beta V segments (in an earlier analysis) were productive either about 87% or about 30% of the time.

V was trimmed by 5 bases and J by 5 bases, leaving 9 bases between them. Germline V gives CDR1 SEHNR, CDR2 FQNEAQ (reference sequence). This CDR3 spans 12 amino acids. The PCR contained 60 Vbeta and 13 Jbeta primers. Profiling relied on immunoSEQ multiplex PCR, and the TCRdb table lists in-frame clones only, not all of them. Of about 57,000 clones listed, about 80% are singletons. This clone was recorded only once. Its antigen is still unknown. J is TRBJ2-5 and V is TRBV7-9; tentative D call: TRBD2 (6 bases). The TCR comes from a man aged 30-40 years in good health and CMV-seronegative. The material sequenced was PBMCs. CDR3 sequence (DNA): TGTGCCAGCAGCCCGGGGGTTGAGACCCAGTACTTC. Translating it yields CASSPGVETQYF.